One and the same sample provided the 21 T cell receptor beta chains below, sequenced in a study of T cells after yellow fever vaccination. TCRdb processed the 5' RACE reads anew with MiXCR; each CDR3 protein has one entry. This table holds over 100,000 distinct CDR3 sequences, roughly 8.9% found once. Sequencing was performed on CD8+ T cells sorted from PBMCs, taken 45 days after the yellow fever booster vaccination. Source of these receptors: a man aged 25-45 years who received the YFV17D yellow fever vaccine.

This clonotype was seen a handful of times. The gene calls are TRBV29-1 and TRBJ1-2; D call uncertain. The germline V and J ends were trimmed by 7 bases and 8 bases, with 14 bases remaining between them. The germline V gene encodes CDR1 SQVTM and CDR2 ANQGSEA. The CDR3 loop spans 11 amino acids. This CDR3 is CSAINYGGYTF. CDR3 bases: TGCAGCGCGATTAACTATGGGGGCTACACCTTC.

The chain employs TRBV7-9 and TRBJ2-7; no definite D call. Germline-derived CDR1 and CDR2 are SEHNR and FQNEAQ (reference sequence). The CDR3 has 15 amino acids. Trimming shortened V by 2 bases and J by 2 bases, and 13 bases separated the two germline ends. CDR3 region: CASSLRVRNTYEQYF. The CDR3 nucleotides are TGTGCCAGCAGCTTACGGGTCAGGAACACCTACGAGCAGTACTTC.

This clonotype has a count of ten or more. The V gene is TRBV7-8, the J gene TRBJ2-1, with TRBD2 matching 12 bases. The germline V gene has CDR1 SGHVS and CDR2 FQNEAQ. This CDR3 comprises 16 residues. With V trimmed by 2 bases and J by 7 bases, 6 bases remained unmatched. The CDR3 coding sequence is TGTGCCAGCAGCTTAAGGCTAGCGGGAGGGGTAAATGAGCAGTTCTTC. It specifies CASSLRLAGGVNEQFF. Filled out from reference TRBV7-8 and TRBJ2-1, the complete variable domain reads GAGVSQSPRYKVAKRGQDVALRCDPISGHVSLFWYQQALGQGPEFLTYFQNEAQLDKSGLPSDRFFAERPEGSVSTLKIQRTQQEDSAVYLCASSLRLAGGVNEQFFGPGTRLTVL.

This clonotype was seen many times. The chain employs TRBV25-1 and TRBJ2-4, with D hard to call. Trimming stripped 3 bases from V and 6 bases from J, with 12 bases between. The CDR3 covers 14 residues. The germline V gene has CDR1 MGHDK and CDR2 SYGVNS. CDR3 in amino acids: CASSDSDWGNIQYF. In DNA, the CDR3 is TGTGCCAGCAGTGACTCCGATTGGGGAAACATTCAGTACTTC.

V is TRBV28 and J is TRBJ1-2, with 9 bases that match TRBD1. J lost 7 bases, V lost 7 bases, and 10 bases had no gene match. Germline CDR1 is MDHEN and CDR2 is SYDVKM. CDR3 length: 14 amino acids. CDR3 in amino acids: CASTPTGTGLGYTF. The CDR3, as DNA: TGTGCCAGCACCCCGACCGGGACAGGGCTTGGCTACACCTTC.

This clonotype was seen repeatedly, ten times or more. The chain has TRBV15 and TRBJ2-3; weak D call: TRBD1 (6 bases). With 3 bases removed from V and 0 bases from J, the gap between germline ends came to 16 bases. The CDR3 has 17 amino acids. Germline-derived CDR1 and CDR2 are LNHNV and YYDKDF (reference sequence). CDR3 protein: CATSSPGRGSSTDTQYF. The DNA for the CDR3 is TGTGCCACCAGCAGCCCCGGAAGGGGGTCGAGCACAGATACGCAGTATTTT.

On this clonotype: This may arise from a read error, as a much more abundant clone is one base away. This chain uses TRBV29-1 with TRBJ2-1, with no clear D. CDR3 length: 9 amino acids. Germline assignment: CDR1 SQVTM and CDR2 ANQGSEA. V dropped 3 bases and J dropped 10 bases, with 4 bases sitting between them. The CDR3 region has the DNA TGCAGCGTTGACGACGAGCAGTTCTTC. Amino acid sequence: CSVDDEQFF.

This clonotype was picked up a small number of times. This chain connects TRBV4-3 to TRBJ2-7; D is perhaps TRBD2 (5 bases). With 5 bases removed from V and 6 bases from J, the gap between germline ends came to 14 bases. Per the germline V gene, CDR1 is LGHNA and CDR2 is YSLEER. The CDR3 extends over 13 amino acids. The chain's CDR3 is CASSKVEDSEQYF. The CDR3 nucleotides are TGCGCCAGCAGCAAGGTCGAGGACTCCGAGCAGTACTTC.

In this sample, this clonotype turned up once. J is TRBJ2-2 and V is TRBV6-2 or TRBV6-3; possible D gene TRBD1, 5 bases. Germline CDR1 and CDR2: MNHEY and SVGEGT. The CDR3 consists of 15 residues. The V end lost 2 bases, the J end lost 5 bases, and 12 bases lay between the germline ends. CDR3 region: CASSYTGPSTGELFF. Written as DNA, the CDR3 is TGTGCCAGCAGTTACACAGGTCCTTCTACCGGGGAGCTGTTTTTT.

The rearrangement uses TRBV14 and TRBJ2-1, with D tentatively TRBD2 (6 bases). The V and J ends lost 0 bases and 3 bases respectively, with 9 bases between them. The germline V gene has CDR1 SGHDN and CDR2 FVKESK. The CDR3 is 15 amino acids. The CDR3 spells CASSQETSSYNEQFF. The CDR3 nucleotides are TGTGCCAGCAGCCAAGAGACTAGTAGCTACAATGAGCAGTTCTTC.

This clonotype was seen at least ten times. The chain couples TRBV28 to TRBJ2-7; 7 bases align to TRBD1. This CDR3 has 14 amino acids. Germline CDR1 and CDR2: MDHEN and SYDVKM. V shed 5 bases, J shed 3 bases, and the junction held 7 bases outside the gene matches. CDR3 coding DNA: TGTGCCAGCAGTCGAGGGGGCGTATTCTACGAGCAGTACTTC. It encodes CASSRGGVFYEQYF.

Worth noting for this clonotype: This may stem from a read error, because a much larger clone lies one nucleotide away. The chain carries TRBV11-2 and TRBJ2-7, with 7 bases lining up with TRBD1. Germline CDR1 and CDR2: SGHAT and FQNNGV. There are 13 residues in the CDR3. After removal of 4 bases from V and 9 bases from J, the junction contained 9 bases not matched to a gene. The CDR3, as DNA: TGTGCCAGCAGCTCTGGGACAGTCCACGGGCAGTACTTC. Encoded protein: CASSSGTVHGQYF.

In its sample, this clonotype was seen many times. The genes are TRBV15 and TRBJ2-5; D may be TRBD1 or TRBD2 (5 bases each). V lost 0 bases, J lost 4 bases, and 15 bases lay in between. This CDR3 region has 16 residues. Germline lookup yields CDR1 LNHNV and CDR2 YYDKDF (reference sequence). CDR3 amino acids: CATSREGAGVRETQYF. CDR3 bases: TGTGCCACCAGCAGAGAAGGGGCCGGGGTACGAGAGACCCAGTACTTC.

This clonotype was counted ten times or more. The chain links TRBV7-9 to TRBJ2-5; the D is unclear. Trimming removed 4 bases at V and 2 bases at J, with 5 bases between. The CDR3 covers 12 residues. Germline V gene lookup returns CDR1 SEHNR and CDR2 FQNEAQ (reference sequence). CDR3 bases: TGTGCCAGCAGCTGGACGCAAGAGACCCAGTACTTC. Translated, it gives CASSWTQETQYF.

This clonotype was counted at least ten times. The V and J genes are TRBV10-3 and TRBJ2-3; 10 positions agree with TRBD2. J was trimmed by 3 bases and V by 11 bases; bases with no gene match: 11. Germline lookup yields CDR1 ENHRY and CDR2 SYGVKD. The CDR3 runs to 15 residues. This chain's CDR3 is CASEKSSGRTDTQYF. The CDR3 DNA reads TGTGCCTCTGAAAAATCTAGCGGGAGAACAGATACGCAGTATTTT.

V and J are TRBV6-1 and TRBJ2-7; D uncertain. Germline V gene data show CDR1 as MNHNS and CDR2 as SASEGT. V was clipped by 4 bases and J by 2 bases, with 18 bases between them. This CDR3 has 16 residues. CDR3: CASSAGFTTAPYEQYF. CDR3 nucleotide sequence: TGTGCCAGCAGTGCTGGATTTACTACAGCCCCCTACGAGCAGTACTTC.

This clonotype was seen many times. The chain couples TRBV11-2 to TRBJ2-1, with TRBD2 matching 8 bases. The V segment lost 1 base and the J segment 9 bases; nucleotides outside the gene matches: 14. CDR1 and CDR2 (germline): SGHAT, FQNNGV. The CDR3 runs to 17 residues. CDR3 residues: CASSLGYSGSRNGEQFF. The DNA for the CDR3 is TGTGCCAGCAGCTTAGGATACAGCGGGAGCCGGAATGGTGAGCAGTTCTTC.

This clonotype was counted at least ten times. The rearrangement joins TRBV7-8 to TRBJ2-3, with D tentatively TRBD1 (6 bases). The V and J ends lost 0 bases and 6 bases respectively, with 10 bases between them. Germline V gene sequence: CDR1 SGHVS, CDR2 FQNEAQ. The CDR3 runs 14 residues. This chain's CDR3 is CASSLAAGADTQYF. The CDR3 DNA reads as TGTGCCAGCAGCTTAGCTGCAGGGGCGGATACGCAGTATTTT.

The CDR3 reads CASSTTGTGDNEQFF. The CDR3 nucleotides read TGTGCCAGTAGTACAACCGGGACAGGCGACAATGAGCAGTTCTTC. This chain joins TRBV19 and TRBJ2-1; the match to TRBD1 covers 8 bases. The germline V gene encodes CDR1 LNHDA and CDR2 SQIVND (reference sequence). V trimming: 4 bases; J trimming: 5 bases; junction bases outside the gene matches: 7. CDR3 length equals 15 residues.

This clonotype was picked up many times. J is TRBJ2-7 and V is TRBV6-2 or TRBV6-3; D gene uncertain. Germline values: CDR1 MNHEY, CDR2 SVGEGT. This CDR3 has 12 amino acids. Trimming stripped 3 bases from V and 5 bases from J, with 8 bases between. CDR3 region: CASSYPHDEQYF. In nucleotides, the CDR3 is TGTGCCAGCAGTTATCCCCACGACGAGCAGTACTTC.

The table lists this clonotype with many counts. J is TRBJ2-1 and V is TRBV4-2, with 10 bases fitting TRBD2. Germline V CDR1 and CDR2: LGHNA, YNFKEQ. Losses at the gene ends were 4 bases for V and 6 bases for J; bases not matched to a gene: 3. This CDR3 is built from 14 residues. The CDR3 coding sequence is TGTGCCAGCAGCCCGATAGCGGGGGGCAATGAGCAGTTCTTC. Translating gives CASSPIAGGNEQFF.